These 25 T cell receptor beta chains originate from one sample sequenced in a study of blood T cell repertoires in COVID-19. The repertoire was sequenced with immunoSEQ multiplex PCR; TCRdb's copy has only in-frame clones and lacks some. The repertoire includes roughly 200,000 clones, roughly four fifths of them detected once, and 7.5% to 10% sits in the top ten. The sample taken for sequencing was PBMCs or T cells enriched from blood (not recorded which). These receptors originate from a man aged 40-49 years who had recovered from COVID-19.

This clone was found a few times. The chain is built from TRBV7-2 and TRBJ1-5; TRBD1 matches 10 bases. This CDR3 is built from 16 residues. In germline, CDR1 is SGHTA, CDR2 FQGNSA. V lost 3 bases to trimming and J lost 4 bases; unmatched junction nucleotides: 6. CDR3 in DNA: TGTGCCAGCAGCTTTTCGGGACAGGGGTCTAATCAGCCCCAGCATTTT. The encoded protein is CASSFSGQGSNQPQHF.

This clone was seen only a few times. V and J are TRBV5-1 and TRBJ1-2; 7 bases map to TRBD1. The CDR3 contains 15 residues. Germline V lookup: CDR1 SGHRS, CDR2 YFSETQ. V lost 4 bases to trimming and J lost 2 bases; unmatched junction nucleotides: 8. This CDR3 reads CASSPGDSQNYGYTF. DNA of the CDR3: TGCGCCAGCAGCCCGGGGGACAGCCAGAACTATGGCTACACCTTC. Supplemented by reference TRBV5-1 and TRBJ1-2, the full variable domain reads KAGVTQTPRYLIKTRGQQVTLSCSPISGHRSVSWYQQTPGQGLQFLFEYFSETQRNKGNFPGRFSGRQFSNSRSEMNVSTLELGDSALYLCASSPGDSQNYGYTFGSGTRLTVV.

The chain uses TRBV2 and TRBJ1-1; TRBD1 might be the D (5 bases). This CDR3 comprises 12 residues. Trimming stripped 7 bases from V and 0 bases from J, with 6 bases between. Germline V gives CDR1 SNHLY, CDR2 FYNNEI. The CDR3 DNA is TGTGCCAGCACGACAGTGAACACTGAAGCTTTCTTT. This encodes CASTTVNTEAFF.

V is TRBV5-3 and J is TRBJ2-7, with a weak D call TRBD1 (6 bases). TRBV5-3 belongs to the ORF category, with a function that is uncertain. This CDR3 region has 13 residues. Trimming left V 4 bases short and J 9 bases short, with 17 bases between. The CDR3 nucleotides read TGTGCCAGAAGCCTCGCTTGGGACAAAGGGCAGTACTTC. Amino acids: CARSLAWDKGQYF.

This clone was seen only a few times. The chain links TRBV11-2 to TRBJ2-7, with TRBD1 as a possible D gene (5 bases). CDR1 SGHAT and CDR2 FQNNGV come from the germline V gene. The CDR3 sequence is 14 residues long. V was clipped by 7 bases and J by 7 bases, with 20 bases between them. The CDR3 spells CASNLQGPLREQYF. CDR3 DNA sequence: TGTGCCAGCAACCTGCAGGGCCCCCTACGGGAGCAGTACTTC.

The rearrangement links TRBV7-3 to TRBJ1-1; TRBD1 matches 7 bases. CDR1 and CDR2 (germline): SGHTA, FQGTGA. The V gene end was trimmed by 0 bases and the J gene end by 0 bases; junction bases not matched to a gene: 7. This CDR3 comprises 17 residues. The CDR3 here is CASSLTRGQSMNTEAFF. The CDR3 DNA follows: TGTGCCAGCAGCTTAACTAGGGGACAGTCCATGAACACTGAAGCTTTCTTT.

The chain combines TRBV6-5 with TRBJ1-1; TRBD1 matches at 12 bases. The CDR3 has 15 residues. Per germline, CDR1 MNHEY and CDR2 SVGAGI. The trim removed 6 bases at V and 6 bases at J, leaving 8 bases unmatched. As DNA, the CDR3 is TGTGCCAGCAGCCCCATCGGGACAGGGGGCTCTGAAGCTTTCTTT. Amino acid sequence: CASSPIGTGGSEAFF.

V usage is TRBV29-1 and J usage is TRBJ1-2; D call uncertain. V lost 5 bases and J 4 bases, leaving 14 bases between the germline ends. CDR1 is SQVTM, CDR2 ANQGSEA, per germline. CDR3 length: 13 amino acids. In nucleotides, the CDR3 is TGCAGCGTTAAGGTTGGAGGGCCCTATGGCTACACCTTC. This translates into CSVKVGGPYGYTF.

This clone was observed a few times. The V gene is TRBV7-9, the J gene TRBJ1-2, with D uncertain. Between the trimmed V and J ends, which lost 4 bases and 2 bases, there was a span of 17 bases. CDR3 length: 16 residues. Germline assignment: CDR1 SEHNR and CDR2 FQNEAQ (reference sequence). CDR3 DNA sequence: TGTGCCAGCAGCTACCCGAGGTCAGCTGTCAACTATGGCTACACCTTC. Translating it yields CASSYPRSAVNYGYTF.

Only a few counts were recorded for this clone. The V gene is TRBV7-2, the J gene TRBJ2-2, with 8 bases lining up with TRBD2. The CDR3 loop spans 16 amino acids. V lost 0 bases to trimming and J lost 5 bases; unmatched junction nucleotides: 5. The germline V gene has CDR1 SGHTA and CDR2 FQGNSA. The CDR3 nucleotides are TGTGCCAGCAGCTTAGCGGGAGCGGGAGCAACCGGGGAGCTGTTTTTT. It encodes CASSLAGAGATGELFF.

The rearrangement joins TRBV7-9 to TRBJ2-3; no reliable D call. The length of the CDR3 is 12 residues. CDR1 and CDR2 from the germline V gene are SEHNR and FQNEAQ (reference sequence). Trimming took 6 bases from V and 0 from J, leaving 4 bases between them. CDR3 loop: CASRSSTDTQYF. CDR3 bases: TGTGCCAGCAGGTCTAGCACAGATACGCAGTATTTT.

The chain recombines TRBV7-3 with TRBJ2-5, with a weak D call TRBD1 (5 bases). The V gene's germline CDR1 is SGHTA and CDR2 FQGTGA. The CDR3 is 14 residues long. The germline V and J ends were trimmed by 5 bases and 5 bases, with 15 bases remaining between them. The CDR3 nucleotides are TGTGCCAGCAGCAAAGGGGTGGGCTCGGAGACCCAGTACTTC. Translation gives CASSKGVGSETQYF. Full variable domain (outside the CDR3, taken from reference TRBV7-3 and TRBJ2-5): GAGVSQTPSNKVTEKGKYVELRCDPISGHTALYWYRQSLGQGPEFLIYFQGTGAADDSGLPNDRFFAVRPEGSVSTLKIQRTERGDSAVYLCASSKGVGSETQYFGPGTRLLVL.

V usage is TRBV7-2 and J usage is TRBJ1-3; 8 positions agree with TRBD1. The trim removed 5 bases at V and 0 bases at J, leaving 6 bases unmatched. CDR3 length equals 16 residues. In germline, CDR1 is SGHTA, CDR2 FQGNSA. DNA for the CDR3: TGTGCCAGCAGCCGCTCAGGGGGCTTCTCTGGAAACACCATATATTTT. It specifies CASSRSGGFSGNTIYF.

The CDR3 is CASSLSGLREKLFF. The CDR3 bases are TGTGCCAGCAGTTTGTCAGGGCTCAGGGAAAAACTGTTTTTT. This chain uses TRBV27 with TRBJ1-4; D perhaps matches TRBD1 (5 bases). CDR3 size: 14 residues. V was pared by 3 bases and J by 8 bases, with 13 bases between. Germline CDR1 MNHEY, CDR2 SMNVEV (reference sequence). The entire variable domain, with the rest obtained from reference TRBV27 and TRBJ1-4, is as follows: EAQVTQNPRYLITVTGKKLTVTCSQNMNHEYMSWYRQDPGLGLRQIYYSMNVEVTDKGDVPEGYKVSRKEKRNFPLILESPSPNQTSLYFCASSLSGLREKLFFGSGTQLSVL.

The chain has TRBV4-1 and TRBJ2-6, with 7 bases aligning to TRBD1. V gave up 4 bases and J gave up 3 bases; unmatched junction bases: 9. CDR1 and CDR2 (germline): MGHRA, YSYEKL. This CDR3 has 17 residues. CDR3 amino acids: CASSPGKGAGGANVLTF. DNA for the CDR3: TGCGCCAGCAGCCCGGGGAAGGGGGCAGGTGGGGCCAACGTCCTGACTTTC.

This sequence joins TRBV11-3 and TRBJ2-1, with 9 bases fitting TRBD1. The J segment lost 2 bases and the V segment lost 5 bases, leaving 4 bases of the junction unmatched. This CDR3 is built from 15 residues. Germline CDR1 and CDR2: SGHNT and YENEEA. CDR3 loop: CASSTRQGAYNEQFF. In DNA, the CDR3 is TGTGCCAGCAGCACTCGACAGGGGGCCTACAATGAGCAGTTCTTC. The full variable domain, in which reference TRBV11-3 and TRBJ2-1 provide the parts outside the CDR3, is EAGVVQSPRYKIIEKKQPVAFWCNPISGHNTLYWYLQNLGQGPELLIRYENEEAVDDSQLPKDRFSAERLKGVDSTLKIQPAELGDSAVYLCASSTRQGAYNEQFFGPGTRLTVL.

The chain carries TRBV24-1 and TRBJ1-5, with a tentative D call TRBD1 (5 bases). The CDR3 consists of 13 residues. V was trimmed by 9 bases and J by 0 bases, leaving 8 bases between them. Germline values: CDR1 KGHDR, CDR2 SFDVKD. The CDR3 here is CATQQASNQPQHF. CDR3 sequence (DNA): TGTGCCACCCAACAGGCTAGCAATCAGCCCCAGCATTTT.

The CDR3 bases are TGTGCCAGTGTGGTTGCAGGGAGCAATCAGCCCCAGCATTTT. Residues: CASVVAGSNQPQHF. The genes are TRBV19 and TRBJ1-5; the D gene is possibly TRBD1 (5 bases). The V end lost 8 bases, the J end lost 1 base, and 12 bases lay between the germline ends. CDR3 length: 14 residues. Germline lookup yields CDR1 LNHDA and CDR2 SQIVND (reference sequence).

The V and J genes are TRBV11-2 and TRBJ2-3, with 8 bases identical to TRBD2. CDR3 length: 16 amino acids. With 5 bases clipped from V and 0 bases from J, the junction kept 7 bases outside the gene matches. The germline CDR1 and CDR2 sequences are SGHAT and FQNNGV. The CDR3 nucleotides are TGTGCCAGCAGCGGAACTAGCGGCCTTAGCACAGATACGCAGTATTTT. Translated: CASSGTSGLSTDTQYF.

The rearrangement uses TRBV29-1 and TRBJ1-4; D might be TRBD1 (5 bases). Germline loops: CDR1 SQVTM, CDR2 ANQGSEA. The CDR3 loop spans 14 amino acids. The V gene lost 4 bases and the J gene lost 5 bases, with 14 bases spanning the gap. The CDR3 DNA follows: TGCAGCGTTGGGAGGGGACTCTCCAATGAAAAACTGTTTTTT. It is translated as CSVGRGLSNEKLFF.

The J gene is TRBJ2-1, the V gene TRBV6-4; TRBD2 agrees at 9 bases. The CDR3 has 16 residues. Per the germline V gene, CDR1 is MRHNA and CDR2 is SNTAGT. After removal of 5 bases from V and 7 bases from J, the junction contained 12 bases not matched to a gene. The chain's CDR3 is CASSLTLAGRVNEQFF. The CDR3 bases are TGTGCCAGCAGTCTCACACTAGCGGGCAGGGTGAATGAGCAGTTCTTC.

The CDR3: CASTSDRGRTGELFF. In nucleotides, the CDR3 is TGTGCCAGTACAAGCGACAGGGGGCGAACCGGGGAGCTGTTTTTT. The rearrangement joins TRBV19 to TRBJ2-2, with 10 bases fitting TRBD1. The CDR3 has 15 amino acids. With 7 bases clipped from V and 5 bases from J, the junction kept 7 bases outside the gene matches. Per the germline V gene, CDR1 is LNHDA and CDR2 is SQIVND (reference sequence).

The V call is TRBV29-1, the J call TRBJ1-1; D is ambiguous. Germline loops: CDR1 SQVTM, CDR2 ANQGSEA. The CDR3 covers 12 residues. The germline V and J ends were trimmed by 7 bases and 1 base, with 10 bases remaining between them. CDR3 DNA sequence: TGCAGCGCGGGTCTTAAGAACACTGAAGCTTTCTTT. It translates to CSAGLKNTEAFF. The whole variable domain, remainder taken from reference TRBV29-1 and TRBJ1-1, is SAVISQKPSRDICQRGTSLTIQCQVDSQVTMMFWYRQQPGQSLTLIATANQGSEATYESGFVIDKFPISRPNLTFSTLTVSNMSPEDSSIYLCSAGLKNTEAFFGQGTRLTVV.

To note about this clone: One junction end disagrees with the germline gene, perhaps due to a read error. The CDR3 nucleotides read TGTGCCAGCAGTTTATCCGGATCCCCACCAGGGCCCTTC. Encoded protein: CASSLSGSPPGPF. The chain carries TRBV28 and TRBJ2-7; possible D gene TRBD1, 5 bases. Per germline, CDR1 MDHEN and CDR2 SYDVKM. There are 13 residues in the CDR3.

CDR3 DNA: TGTGCCAGCAGCCCTACTAGCGCCTCCCGAGATACGCAGTATTTT. Encoded protein: CASSPTSASRDTQYF. The chain combines TRBV3-1 (or the pseudogene TRBV3-2) with TRBJ2-3; TRBD2 matches 7 bases. Trimming removed 4 bases from V and 5 bases from J; junction bases left unmatched: 9. The germline CDR1 and CDR2 sequences are LGHDT and YNNKEL (reference sequence). This CDR3 has 15 amino acids.